This TCR beta chain was captured in a study of persistence of HIV-infected CD4 T cells. Background on the study: CD4+ T cells responding to CMV or HIV-1 Gag were isolated.

As concerns this clone: No antigen is known for it.

This was the immunoSEQ version 4 assay in survey mode. Assay: immunoSEQ multiplex PCR; the TCRdb copy retains only in-frame clones and omits some. This sample has 35,000 to 40,000 clones, with around 80% found just once. V shed 5 bases, J shed 9 bases, and the junction held 6 bases outside the gene matches. The germline V gene has CDR1 LNHDA and CDR2 SQIVND (reference sequence). This CDR3 has 14 residues. Cells were stimulated with CMV-infected fibroblast lysates at 10 ug/mL. CD40L/CD69 double-negative CD45RO-high memory CD4+ T cells were collected. This TCR derives from an adult man with HIV who was CMV-seropositive. Sequencing used CD4+ T cells sorted from PBMCs after approximately 20-hour stimulation, obtained from a patient who received antiretroviral therapy. This rearrangement joins TRBV19 to TRBJ1-6, with 8 bases aligning to TRBD1. The CDR3 sequence is CASSGRQGTSPLHF. The CDR3 nucleotides are TGTGCCAGTAGTGGAAGACAGGGGACTTCACCCCTCCACTTT. Full variable domain (remainder filled in from reference TRBV19 and TRBJ1-6): DGGITQSPKYLFRKEGQNVTLSCEQNLNHDAMYWYRQDPGQGLRLIYYSQIVNDFQKGDIAEGYSVSREKKESFPLTVTSAQKNPTAFYLCASSGRQGTSPLHFGNGTRLTVT.